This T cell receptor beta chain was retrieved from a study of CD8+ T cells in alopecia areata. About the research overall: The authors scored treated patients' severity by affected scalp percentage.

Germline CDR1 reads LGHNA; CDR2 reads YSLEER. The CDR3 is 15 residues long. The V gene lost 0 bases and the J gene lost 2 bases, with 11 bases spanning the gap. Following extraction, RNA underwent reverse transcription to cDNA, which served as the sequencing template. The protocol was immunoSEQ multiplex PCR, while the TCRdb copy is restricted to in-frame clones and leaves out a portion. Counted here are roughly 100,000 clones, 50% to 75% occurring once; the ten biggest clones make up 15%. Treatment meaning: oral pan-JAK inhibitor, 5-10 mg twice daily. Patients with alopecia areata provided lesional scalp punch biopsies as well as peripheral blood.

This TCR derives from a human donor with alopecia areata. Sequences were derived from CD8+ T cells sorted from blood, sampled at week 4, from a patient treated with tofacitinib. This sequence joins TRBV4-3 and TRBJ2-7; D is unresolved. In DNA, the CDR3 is TGCGCCAGCAGCCAAGATCGGAGCGTCGCCTACGAGCAGTACTTC. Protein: CASSQDRSVAYEQYF.